This T cell receptor beta chain was captured by sequencing in a study of graft-versus-host responses after intestinal transplantation. Study information: Tacrolimus plus steroids were given to all recipients for around three years, preceded by anti-thymocyte globulin induction. The study's findings and limits: GvH clones occurred in recipient marrow; some first appeared in ileum or blood. Early post-transplant HvG declines showed an association with peak circulating GvH clone levels.

Using immunoSEQ multiplex PCR, the repertoire was profiled, and TCRdb retains in-frame clones only, with some absent. Of approximately 58,000 clones in the sample, roughly 89% were seen once. Notes on this clone: The antigen is not known.

The ends lost 5 bases at V and 5 bases at J; junction bases unmatched: 7. The germline V gene encodes CDR1 SQVTM and CDR2 ANQGSEA. The CDR3 sequence is 14 residues long. The sample here was PBMCs, taken 26 days after transplant. The chain carries TRBV29-1 and TRBJ2-2; 8 nucleotides match TRBD2. This receptor was identified in a human patient who received an intestinal transplant, so some T cells may come from the graft donor. The CDR3 DNA sequence: TGCAGCGTTTCCGGCGGGGGGCAAACCGGGGAGCTGTTTTTT. Translation: CSVSGGGQTGELFF.